One and the same sample provided the 30 T cell receptor beta chains below, sequenced in a study of blood T cell repertoires in COVID-19. Assay: immunoSEQ multiplex PCR; the TCRdb copy retains only in-frame clones and omits some. This table has about 62,000 clones, more than 75% appearing once. Sequenced sample: peripheral blood. Every receptor here comes from a man between 70 and 80 years old with acute or convalescent COVID-19.

This clone was counted only a few times. V is TRBV5-1 and J is TRBJ1-2, with D uncertain. The CDR3 runs to 14 residues. Looked up from germline, CDR1 is SGHRS and CDR2 is YFSETQ. The V end was cut by 4 bases, the J end by 4 bases, with 14 bases between. The CDR3: CASSGLGSFYGYTF. DNA for the CDR3: TGCGCCAGCAGCGGACTAGGGAGCTTCTATGGCTACACCTTC.

This chain links TRBV2 with TRBJ1-5, with TRBD1 matching 8 bases. CDR3 length equals 16 residues. V lost 5 bases to trimming and J lost 4 bases; unmatched junction nucleotides: 10. Looked up from germline, CDR1 is SNHLY and CDR2 is FYNNEI. CDR3 residues: CASSHRWTGLNQPQHF. CDR3 DNA: TGTGCCAGCAGTCATCGGTGGACAGGGTTAAATCAGCCCCAGCATTTT.

In this sample, this clone turned up once. The genes are TRBV30 and TRBJ1-1; TRBD1 is a possible D gene (5 bases). V gave up 5 bases and J gave up 4 bases, with 14 bases separating them. Looked up from germline, CDR1 is GTSNPN and CDR2 is SVGIG (reference sequence). The CDR3 runs 13 residues. CDR3 sequence (DNA): TGTGCCTGGGCTATAGCGGGGGGCACTGAAGCTTTCTTT. Amino acid sequence: CAWAIAGGTEAFF.

V is TRBV5-4 and J is TRBJ2-1, with 11 positions matching TRBD2. CDR3 size: 16 residues. Losses at the gene ends were 0 bases for V and 3 bases for J; bases not matched to a gene: 2. CDR1 SGHNT and CDR2 YYREEE come from the germline V gene (reference sequence). For the CDR3, the DNA is TGTGCCAGCAGCTTGGGGACTAGCGGGTTCTACAATGAGCAGTTCTTC. Translating gives CASSLGTSGFYNEQFF.

This chain uses TRBV5-4 with TRBJ2-3; D is perhaps TRBD1 (5 bases). This CDR3 comprises 15 residues. V gave up 0 bases and J gave up 6 bases, with 14 bases separating them. CDR1 is SGHNT and CDR2 is YYREEE in the germline V gene (reference sequence). The CDR3 sequence: CASSLEGFYGDTQYF. CDR3 DNA: TGTGCCAGCAGCTTGGAGGGGTTTTATGGGGATACGCAGTATTTT.

The chain links TRBV18 to TRBJ1-4; 7 bases match TRBD1. V lost 3 bases and J lost 7; bases outside the gene matches: 11. Germline values: CDR1 KGHSH, CDR2 LQKENI. The CDR3 sequence is 16 residues long. CDR3 DNA: TGTGCCAGCTCACCGGACAGGTCGGGCTTGGGTGAAAAACTGTTTTTT. Translating it yields CASSPDRSGLGEKLFF. Variable domain in full (rest from reference TRBV18 and TRBJ1-4): NAGVMQNPRHLVRRRGQEARLRCSPMKGHSHVYWYRQLPEEGLKFMVYLQKENIIDESGMPKERFSAEFPKEGPSILRIQQVVRGDSAAYFCASSPDRSGLGEKLFFGSGTQLSVL.

This clone is a singleton in its sample. The CDR3 protein is CASSLLMGLAPETQYF. The DNA of the CDR3 is TGTGCCAGCAGTTTACTTATGGGACTAGCGCCAGAGACCCAGTACTTC. The chain carries TRBV27 and TRBJ2-5, with 10 bases aligning to TRBD2. Per germline, CDR1 MNHEY and CDR2 SMNVEV (reference sequence). The CDR3 runs to 16 residues. The junction had 7 bases not matched to a gene; V was cut back by 2 bases and J by 4 bases.

CDR3: CASSSAPGQGEKAFF. CDR3 DNA: TGCGCCAGCAGCAGTGCGCCGGGACAGGGAGAGAAAGCTTTCTTT. V is TRBV5-1 and J is TRBJ1-1; 9 positions match TRBD1. Trimming at V came to 4 bases and at J to 9 bases, leaving 13 bases not matched to a gene. The CDR3 covers 15 residues. Germline V gives CDR1 SGHRS, CDR2 YFSETQ.

This chain uses TRBV7-7 with TRBJ2-3; the match to TRBD2 covers 9 bases. Looked up from germline, CDR1 is SSHAT and CDR2 is FNYEAQ (reference sequence). The V gene end was trimmed by 5 bases and the J gene end by 5 bases; junction bases not matched to a gene: 8. The CDR3 length is 15 residues. CDR3 loop: CASSQGGGDLDTQYF. In nucleotides, the CDR3 is TGTGCCAGCAGCCAGGGCGGGGGGGATTTAGATACGCAGTATTTT. The full variable domain, its missing parts supplied by reference TRBV7-7 and TRBJ2-3, is GAGVSQSPRYKVTKRGQDVTLRCDPISSHATLYWYQQALGQGPEFLTYFNYEAQPDKSGLPSDRFSAERPEGSISTLTIQRTEQRDSAMYRCASSQGGGDLDTQYFGPGTRLTVL.

This chain connects TRBV10-3 to TRBJ1-6; possibly TRBD1 for D (5 bases). From germline, CDR1 is ENHRY and CDR2 SYGVKD. CDR3 length: 14 amino acids. V lost 3 bases to trimming and J lost 10 bases, with 13 bases between them. The CDR3 spells CAISDQRTGSPLHF. CDR3 DNA sequence: TGTGCCATCAGTGATCAGCGAACAGGCTCACCCCTCCACTTT.

The chain has TRBV5-1 and TRBJ2-3; D possibly corresponds to TRBD1 (5 bases). The V end was cut by 4 bases, the J end by 9 bases, with 12 bases between. The germline V gene has CDR1 SGHRS and CDR2 YFSETQ. This CDR3 has 12 amino acids. The CDR3 here is CASSEPDTTQYF. In DNA, the CDR3 is TGCGCCAGCAGCGAGCCGGACACAACGCAGTATTTT.

The J gene is TRBJ1-1, the V gene TRBV6-5; D unresolved. V shed 7 bases and J shed 10 bases, with 13 bases lying between them. The V gene's germline CDR1 is MNHEY and CDR2 SVGAGI. CDR3 size: 11 residues. CDR3: CASIAFRLAFF. The CDR3 DNA sequence: TGTGCCAGCATAGCGTTCAGGTTAGCTTTCTTT.

The genes are TRBV3-1 (or the pseudogene TRBV3-2) and TRBJ1-2; D remains unclear. The V end was cut by 0 bases, the J end by 7 bases, with 6 bases between. CDR1 and CDR2 from the germline V gene are LGHDT and YNNKEL (reference sequence). This CDR3 is built from 12 residues. The CDR3 loop is CASSQDVSGYTF. For the CDR3, the DNA is TGTGCCAGCAGCCAAGACGTCAGTGGCTACACCTTC.

This rearrangement joins TRBV6-5 to TRBJ1-5, with 8 positions matching TRBD1. CDR1 MNHEY and CDR2 SVGAGI come from the germline V gene. Trimming took 6 bases from V and 7 from J; bases not matched to a gene: 8. The CDR3 has 14 amino acids. Here the CDR3 DNA reads TGTGCCAGCAGGGGATCAGGGGGCGGACAGCCCCAGCATTTT. Protein sequence: CASRGSGGGQPQHF.

The genes are TRBV6-6 and TRBJ2-5; 9 bases map to TRBD1. This CDR3 is 13 amino acids long. The germline V gene has CDR1 MNHNY and CDR2 SVGAGI (reference sequence). V lost 6 bases to trimming and J lost 2 bases; unmatched junction nucleotides: 1. For the CDR3, the DNA is TGTGCCAGCAGAGGACAGGGGCAAGAGACCCAGTACTTC. Its protein product is CASRGQGQETQYF.

The chain has TRBV10-1 and TRBJ2-3, with TRBD2 identical over 9 bases. V lost 8 bases, J lost 0 bases, and 9 bases stayed unmatched. The length of the CDR3 is 16 residues. In germline, CDR1 is WNHNN, CDR2 SYGVQD (reference sequence). The CDR3 nucleotides read TGCGCCAGCCGTCCCGGAGCGGGGGGTAGCACAGATACGCAGTATTTT. The encoded protein is CASRPGAGGSTDTQYF.

This clone was detected only once. The chain recombines TRBV5-4 with TRBJ2-2; 10 positions match TRBD1. CDR1 SGHNT and CDR2 YYREEE come from the germline V gene (reference sequence). With 4 bases clipped from V and 2 bases from J, the junction kept 14 bases outside the gene matches. The CDR3 extends over 19 amino acids. The CDR3 sequence is CASSLGTGVADFNTGELFF. DNA for the CDR3: TGTGCCAGCAGCCTCGGGACAGGGGTGGCAGATTTTAACACCGGGGAGCTGTTTTTT.

With regard to this clone: No conserved phenylalanine or tryptophan ends this CDR3, so it is likely a read error. No DNA is shown, since the ends of the CDR3 on it are uncertain; the CDR3 is the one TCRdb lists. This chain uses TRBV7-9 with TRBJ2-7; the tabulated D call, TRBD1, remains unverified against the DNA. Counting both end residues, the CDR3 totals 13 amino acids. From germline, CDR1 is SEHNR and CDR2 FQNEAQ (reference sequence). CDR3 amino acids: CASSLDGGGGFGY.

The V call is TRBV12-5, the J call TRBJ1-1; unclear D gene. Per germline, CDR1 LGHNT and CDR2 FRNRAP. Trimming cost V 2 bases and J 7 bases, with 14 bases left between them. CDR3 length equals 14 residues. The CDR3 spells CASGLPSTYGEAFF. The CDR3 bases are TGTGCTAGTGGTTTGCCTAGTACCTACGGTGAAGCTTTCTTT. Variable domain in full (rest from reference TRBV12-5 and TRBJ1-1): DARVTQTPRHKVTEMGQEVTMRCQPILGHNTVFWYRQTMMQGLELLAYFRNRAPLDDSGMPKDRFSAEMPDATLATLKIQPSEPRDSAVYFCASGLPSTYGEAFFGQGTRLTVV.

The rearrangement links TRBV21-1 to TRBJ2-3; the D call in the table, TRBD2, was not verified against the DNA. TRBV21-1 corresponds to a pseudogene. This CDR3 is 17 amino acids long. The CDR3 loop is CAGEGRTSGTLTDTQYF. The CDR3 coding sequence is TGTGCCGGCGAAGGTAGGACTAGCGGGACCCTCACAGATACGCAGTATTTT.

This chain joins TRBV5-1 and TRBJ2-3; 10 nucleotides agree with TRBD2. CDR3 length equals 16 residues. Germline CDR1 reads SGHRS; CDR2 reads YFSETQ. J was trimmed by 3 bases and V by 4 bases; bases with no gene match: 8. The DNA for the CDR3 is TGCGCCAGCAGCCGTCCCGGGACTAGCGATACAGATACGCAGTATTTT. Translation: CASSRPGTSDTDTQYF. Using reference TRBV5-1 and TRBJ2-3 for the parts outside the CDR3, the full variable domain is KAGVTQTPRYLIKTRGQQVTLSCSPISGHRSVSWYQQTPGQGLQFLFEYFSETQRNKGNFPGRFSGRQFSNSRSEMNVSTLELGDSALYLCASSRPGTSDTDTQYFGPGTRLTVL.

CDR3 loop: CASTPAGATIQYF. The CDR3 DNA reads as TGTGCCAGTACCCCCGCGGGGGCCACGATCCAGTACTTC. The V and J genes are TRBV19 and TRBJ2-7; a possible D gene is TRBD2 (7 bases). The CDR3 loop spans 13 amino acids. The ends were cut back, 7 bases at V and 10 bases at J, with 20 bases in the middle. Germline V gene data show CDR1 as LNHDA and CDR2 as SQIVND (reference sequence).

The chain couples TRBV6-5 to TRBJ1-3, with 7 bases fitting TRBD1. The CDR3 sequence is 15 residues long. J was trimmed by 1 base and V by 8 bases; bases with no gene match: 8. CDR1 MNHEY and CDR2 SVGAGI come from the germline V gene. The CDR3 nucleotides read TGTGCCAGCGGGTGGCAGGGGGAGTCTGGAAACACCATATATTTT. The encoded protein is CASGWQGESGNTIYF.

Note on this clone: One end of the junction fails to match germline, which may point to a read error. The chain links TRBV19 to TRBJ1-1; D is ambiguous. The CDR3 length is 14 residues. From germline, CDR1 is LNHDA and CDR2 SQIVND (reference sequence). The CDR3 coding sequence is TGTGCCAGTAGTAGCCCGACGGGGAACGCTGAAGCTTTCTTT. Residues: CASSSPTGNAEAFF.

V gene TRBV4-1 combines with J gene TRBJ1-4; weak D call: TRBD1 (6 bases). Trimming removed 4 bases from V and 5 bases from J, with 17 bases in between. Germline V lookup: CDR1 MGHRA, CDR2 YSYEKL. The CDR3 contains 16 residues. CDR3 loop: CASSRGPTGSNEKLFF. The CDR3 coding sequence is TGCGCCAGCAGCCGCGGACCGACAGGTTCGAATGAAAAACTGTTTTTT.

V usage is TRBV10-2 and J usage is TRBJ2-7; no definite D call. The V gene's germline CDR1 is WSHSY and CDR2 SAAADI. Trimming removed 2 bases from V and 6 bases from J, with 8 bases in between. The CDR3 is 12 amino acids. The CDR3 nucleotides read TGCGCCAGCAGTGAGCAGCGCGGCGAGCAGTACTTC. Its protein is CASSEQRGEQYF.

The CDR3 is CASSLDDRGRGEQYF. The DNA of the CDR3 is TGCGCCAGCAGCTTGGACGACAGGGGAAGAGGCGAGCAGTACTTC. J is TRBJ2-7 and V is TRBV5-1; 8 bases line up with TRBD1. The CDR3 covers 15 residues. In germline, CDR1 is SGHRS, CDR2 YFSETQ. V shed 0 bases and J 6 bases; nucleotides not matched to a gene: 8.

The V gene is TRBV11-3, the J gene TRBJ2-2, with D possibly TRBD1 on 5 matching bases. The V gene's germline CDR1 is SGHNT and CDR2 YENEEA. CDR3 length equals 16 residues. V was trimmed by 0 bases and J by 5 bases, leaving 13 bases between them. The CDR3 protein is CASSLDNQGRTGELFF. DNA of the CDR3: TGTGCCAGCAGCTTAGATAACCAGGGTAGGACCGGGGAGCTGTTTTTT.

The chain is built from TRBV3-1 (or the pseudogene TRBV3-2) and TRBJ1-3; D is uncertain. The germline V gene encodes CDR1 LGHDT and CDR2 YNNKEL (reference sequence). The CDR3 contains 15 residues. The V end was cut by 4 bases, the J end by 0 bases, with 10 bases between. The CDR3 DNA reads TGTGCCAGCAGCCCAGGACGGGGCTCTGGAAACACCATATATTTT. Its protein product is CASSPGRGSGNTIYF.

V and J are TRBV9 and TRBJ2-4, with 8 bases fitting TRBD2. The CDR3 runs 16 residues. The germline V gene encodes CDR1 SGDLS and CDR2 YYNGEE. Germline trimming cut 0 bases from V and 1 base from J; bases unmatched to any gene: 3. This chain's CDR3 is CASSVVGGGAKNIQYF. CDR3 coding DNA: TGTGCCAGCAGCGTAGTCGGCGGGGGGGCCAAAAACATTCAGTACTTC.